This entry lists 19 T cell receptor beta chains sequenced from one sample in a study of regulatory T cells in long-lasting Graves disease. Arm-PCR of CDR3 regions and iRepertoire HTBI primers were used to build TCR beta libraries. TCRdb passed the multiplex PCR reads through MiXCR, listing each CDR3 protein once. In the table there are 300,000 to 350,000 distinct CDR3 sequences, around a fifth of which are singletons. Time point denoted: persistent/refractory GD, antithyroid drugs over 5 years with positive TRAb. PBMC-extracted RNA yielded the TCR library. Source: peripheral blood mononuclear cells (PBMCs), taken when the disease was refractory, from a patient treated with antithyroid drugs. All receptors come from a female donor with Graves disease.

The table lists this clonotype with many counts. The chain joins TRBV12-3 or TRBV12-4 to TRBJ2-5, with TRBD2 identical over 9 bases. V lost 4 bases and J lost 5; bases outside the gene matches: 8. The CDR3 totals 15 residues. The CDR3 is CASSSLAGSWETQYF. Here the CDR3 DNA reads TGTGCCAGCAGTTCTCTAGCGGGGTCCTGGGAGACCCAGTACTTC.

This clonotype has at least ten counts. The chain couples TRBV11-3 to TRBJ1-6; D possibly corresponds to TRBD1 (6 bases). The CDR3 spans 15 residues. Germline CDR1 is SGHNT and CDR2 is YENEEA. The V end was cut by 5 bases, the J end by 5 bases, with 13 bases between. DNA for the CDR3: TGTGCCAGCAGCCCAACCGGGACACATAATTCACCCCTCCACTTT. Encoded protein: CASSPTGTHNSPLHF.

This clonotype was detected a few times. V usage is TRBV7-4 and J usage is TRBJ1-1; TRBD1 might be the D (6 bases). CDR3 length equals 12 residues. V was shortened by 5 bases and J by 8 bases, with 12 bases between the two germline ends. Germline CDR1 reads SGHVT; CDR2 reads SQSDAQ. The CDR3, as DNA: TGTGCCAGCAGCGCGCAAGGGGGGGAAGCTTTCTTT. This translates into CASSAQGGEAFF.

This clonotype was found a few times. J is TRBJ1-2 and V is TRBV6-1; the match to TRBD1 covers 8 bases. From germline, CDR1 is MNHNS and CDR2 SASEGT. The CDR3 is made up of 13 amino acids. The V and J ends lost 7 bases and 8 bases, in that order; junction bases with no gene match: 9. Written as DNA, the CDR3 is TGTGCCAGCACGGGACAGGCCCTTTCGGGCTACACCTTC. Protein product: CASTGQALSGYTF.

This clonotype was observed many times. This chain uses TRBV11-2 with TRBJ1-4; the D is unclear. The CDR3 consists of 14 residues. Trimming took 1 base from V and 5 from J, leaving 8 bases between them. Germline CDR1 and CDR2: SGHAT and FQNNGV. The CDR3 here is CASSLGRPNEKLFF. The DNA for the CDR3 is TGTGCCAGCAGCTTAGGGCGGCCGAATGAAAAACTGTTTTTT.

This clonotype was observed a handful of times. The genes are TRBV4-2 and TRBJ2-7; 15 nucleotides agree with TRBD2. V trimming: 3 bases; J trimming: 4 bases; junction bases outside the gene matches: 4. The CDR3 consists of 16 residues. Germline V gene lookup returns CDR1 LGHNA and CDR2 YNFKEQ. The CDR3 nucleotides read TGTGCCAGCAGCCACCGGACTAGCGGGAGGGGGTACGAGCAGTACTTC. It encodes CASSHRTSGRGYEQYF.

This clonotype was counted a few times. The chain links TRBV6-5 to TRBJ2-3; the D gene is possibly TRBD2 (6 bases). Germline values: CDR1 MNHEY, CDR2 SVGAGI. The CDR3 length is 15 residues. Between the trimmed V and J ends, which lost 0 bases and 0 bases, there was a span of 7 bases. CDR3 sequence reads: CASSYSGLSTDTQYF. The CDR3 coding sequence is TGTGCCAGCAGTTACTCGGGACTCAGCACAGATACGCAGTATTTT.

This chain uses TRBV19 with TRBJ2-5; weak D call: TRBD2 (5 bases). Germline CDR1 and CDR2: LNHDA and SQIVND (reference sequence). CDR3 length equals 15 residues. V lost 3 bases and J 1 base, leaving 12 bases between the germline ends. The CDR3 loop is CASSMRAGGQETQYF. In DNA form, the CDR3 reads TGTGCCAGTAGTATGCGGGCGGGCGGCCAAGAGACCCAGTACTTC.

Ten or more counts support this clonotype. The rearrangement joins TRBV27 to TRBJ1-4; tentative D call: TRBD1 (6 bases). The CDR3 has 14 residues. Germline V CDR1 and CDR2: MNHEY, SMNVEV (reference sequence). The ends were cut back, 2 bases at V and 5 bases at J, with 9 bases in the middle. The CDR3 here is CASSLQGSNEKLFF. CDR3 nucleotides: TGTGCCAGCAGTTTACAGGGGAGCAATGAAAAACTGTTTTTT.

This clonotype was seen a few times. The chain employs TRBV6-1 and TRBJ2-2; no clear D gene. Germline values: CDR1 MNHNS, CDR2 SASEGT. The CDR3 runs 17 residues. V was shortened by 4 bases and J by 0 bases, with 15 bases between the two germline ends. The CDR3 protein is CASSGPGVTANTGELFF. The CDR3 bases are TGTGCCAGCAGTGGACCCGGAGTCACGGCGAACACCGGGGAGCTGTTTTTT.

Comments on this clonotype: An end of the junction does not agree with germline; a read error may underlie this. This chain uses TRBV7-9 with TRBJ1-1; no definite D call. Germline CDR1 and CDR2: SEHNR and FQNEAQ (reference sequence). This CDR3 region has 15 residues. The CDR3 loop is CTSSPGSPLNTEAFF. The CDR3 region has the DNA TGTACCAGCAGCCCCGGGTCACCATTGAACACTGAAGCTTTCTTT.

At least ten counts were recorded for this clonotype. The rearrangement links TRBV6-5 to TRBJ2-7, with D possibly being TRBD1 (6 bases). This CDR3 contains 14 residues. Germline assignment: CDR1 MNHEY and CDR2 SVGAGI. The V and J ends lost 2 bases and 1 base respectively, with 9 bases between them. CDR3 in DNA: TGTGCCAGCAGTTACAACAGGGATTCCTACGAGCAGTACTTC. It specifies CASSYNRDSYEQYF.

As for this clonotype: Given a much more abundant clone one base away, this may be a read error. This chain joins TRBV18 and TRBJ1-1, with D hard to call. CDR3 length equals 13 residues. The V gene's germline CDR1 is KGHSH and CDR2 LQKENI. Here the CDR3 reads CASSPRGVVEALF. The CDR3, as DNA: TGTGCCAGCTCACCACGCGGGGTGGTGGAAGCTCTCTTT. The full variable domain, completed using reference TRBV18 and TRBJ1-1, is NAGVMQNPRHLVRRRGQEARLRCSPMKGHSHVYWYRQLPEEGLKFMVYLQKENIIDESGMPKERFSAEFPKEGPSILRIQQVVRGDSAAYFCASSPRGVVEALFGQGTRLTVV.

This clonotype was seen repeatedly, ten times or more. This chain connects TRBV11-1 to TRBJ1-2; the D gene is possibly TRBD1 (6 bases). Germline CDR1 is SGHAT and CDR2 is FQDESV (reference sequence). Trimming stripped 3 bases from V and 6 bases from J, with 20 bases between. The CDR3 covers 16 residues. CDR3 sequence: CASSFRDIGSVDGYTF. DNA of the CDR3: TGTGCCAGCAGCTTCCGGGACATCGGGTCGGTGGATGGCTACACCTTC.

Concerning this clonotype: A read error may be the cause here, since a much bigger clone is one base away. The gene calls are TRBV27 and TRBJ1-1, with D uncertain. CDR1 and CDR2 from the germline V gene are MNHEY and SMNVEV (reference sequence). The CDR3 loop spans 17 amino acids. The CDR3 sequence is CAGSQLVGLQANTEAFF. The CDR3 bases are TGTGCCGGCAGCCAATTGGTAGGACTACAAGCGAACACTGAAGCTTTCTTT.

This clonotype was seen a few times. V gene TRBV5-6 combines with J gene TRBJ2-7; D is possibly TRBD1 (5 bases). The CDR3 sequence is 13 residues long. Deletions cut 0 bases from V and 6 bases from J, with 10 bases between. In germline, CDR1 is SGHDT, CDR2 YYEEEE. CDR3 DNA: TGTGCCAGCAGCTTGGCCGACAGATCCGAGCAGTACTTC. This encodes CASSLADRSEQYF.

This clonotype was counted ten times or more. V is TRBV7-2 and J is TRBJ2-7, with D tentatively TRBD2 (5 bases). The V gene's germline CDR1 is SGHTA and CDR2 FQGNSA. Trimming stripped 5 bases from V and 3 bases from J, with 14 bases between. The CDR3 covers 14 residues. The DNA of the CDR3 is TGTGCCAGCAGCCCCGGAGGTCTAAACTACGAGCAGTACTTC. Protein product: CASSPGGLNYEQYF.

This clonotype was seen repeatedly, ten times or more. The CDR3 DNA sequence: TGCGCCAGCAGCTTCCAGAATTCACCCCTCCACTTT. It codes for CASSFQNSPLHF. The rearrangement joins TRBV5-1 to TRBJ1-6; D gene unclear. There are 12 residues in the CDR3. Germline values: CDR1 SGHRS, CDR2 YFSETQ. V was shortened by 2 bases and J by 7 bases, with 4 bases between the two germline ends.

The rearrangement joins TRBV6-1 to TRBJ1-1, with TRBD1 matching 10 bases. Germline values: CDR1 MNHNS, CDR2 SASEGT. This CDR3 spans 22 amino acids. J was trimmed by 10 bases and V by 6 bases; bases with no gene match: 35. In nucleotides, the CDR3 is TGTGCCAGCAGCCGCGGGTGGTGGGACAGGGGCCCTATTTCCGGAAATGAAGTAGGAGCTTTCTTT. Translation gives CASSRGWWDRGPISGNEVGAFF.